A single sample gave rise to the 13 T cell receptor beta chains below, sequenced in a study of blood T cell repertoires in COVID-19. TCRdb's copy holds only in-frame clones and misses some; the assay was immunoSEQ multiplex PCR. The data hold approximately 360,000 clones, with around 87% observed a single time. Source material: peripheral blood. All receptors come from a young man with active or convalescent COVID-19.

V and J are TRBV6-5 and TRBJ1-3, with D perhaps matching TRBD1 (5 bases). In germline, CDR1 is MNHEY, CDR2 SVGAGI. This CDR3 has 14 amino acids. V was clipped by 11 bases and J by 2 bases, with 16 bases between them. CDR3 protein: CAVGGVDAGNTIYF. In DNA form, the CDR3 reads TGTGCCGTGGGGGGGGTGGATGCTGGAAACACCATATATTTT.

This chain joins TRBV18 and TRBJ2-7; no definite D call. The CDR3 covers 12 residues. Germline-derived CDR1 and CDR2 are KGHSH and LQKENI. V gave up 3 bases and J gave up 5 bases, with 8 bases separating them. CDR3 amino acids: CASSPGSNEQYF. The DNA for the CDR3 is TGTGCCAGCTCACCCGGGTCGAACGAGCAGTACTTC.

The rearrangement joins TRBV4-2 to TRBJ2-7; 10 positions agree with TRBD1. The CDR3 has 17 residues. Unmatched junction bases numbered 9, after V lost 0 bases and J lost 4 bases. CDR1 is LGHNA, CDR2 YNFKEQ, per germline. The CDR3 here is CASSQDMLGTGAYEQYF. The CDR3 DNA reads as TGTGCCAGCAGCCAAGATATGCTTGGGACAGGGGCTTACGAGCAGTACTTC.

The gene calls are TRBV6-1 and TRBJ2-7, with 7 bases that match TRBD1. The germline gives CDR1 MNHNS, CDR2 SASEGT. The CDR3 consists of 15 residues. The trim removed 4 bases at V and 2 bases at J, leaving 8 bases unmatched. The DNA of the CDR3 is TGTGCCAGCAGTGGAGCCCAGGGGGTCCCCTACGAGCAGTACTTC. The encoded protein is CASSGAQGVPYEQYF.

The chain joins TRBV28 to TRBJ1-6; D unclear. Per the germline V gene, CDR1 is MDHEN and CDR2 is SYDVKM. V lost 6 bases to trimming and J lost 13 bases, with 13 bases between them. The CDR3 is made up of 12 amino acids. The CDR3 sequence: CASRELVGPLHF. DNA for the CDR3: TGTGCCAGCAGGGAACTGGTCGGGCCCCTCCACTTT. Supplemented by reference TRBV28 and TRBJ1-6, the full variable domain reads DVKVTQSSRYLVKRTGEKVFLECVQDMDHENMFWYRQDPGLGLRLIYFSYDVKMKEKGDIPEGYSVSREKKERFSLILESASTNQTSMYLCASRELVGPLHFGNGTRLTVT.

J is TRBJ2-7 and V is TRBV16; maybe TRBD1 (6 bases). Germline V CDR1 and CDR2: KGHSY, FQNENV. There are 14 residues in the CDR3. V gave up 4 bases and J gave up 0 bases, with 10 bases separating them. CDR3 in DNA: TGTGCCAGCAGCCTGGGGGACACCTCCTACGAGCAGTACTTC. Residues: CASSLGDTSYEQYF.

Written as DNA, the CDR3 is TGTGCCAGCAGCGGACAGGGGGCCGCTGAAGCTTTCTTT. This translates into CASSGQGAAEAFF. This chain uses TRBV2 with TRBJ1-1; 11 positions match TRBD1. Germline CDR1 SNHLY, CDR2 FYNNEI. Trimming removed 6 bases from V and 6 bases from J; junction bases left unmatched: 3. The CDR3 length is 13 residues.

The V gene is TRBV6-6, the J gene TRBJ1-6, with TRBD1 matching 7 bases. In germline, CDR1 is MNHNY, CDR2 SVGAGI (reference sequence). With V trimmed by 6 bases and J by 8 bases, 4 bases remained unmatched. The CDR3 is 13 amino acids. CDR3 in DNA: TGTGCCAGCAGAGGGGGCGGTGATTCACCCCTCCACTTT. It is translated as CASRGGGDSPLHF.

V and J are TRBV6-5 and TRBJ1-2; 10 bases are a match to TRBD1. Germline lookup yields CDR1 MNHEY and CDR2 SVGAGI. V shed 5 bases, J shed 8 bases, and the junction held 11 bases outside the gene matches. The CDR3 consists of 15 residues. CDR3 amino acids: CASSLRTGGIWGYTF. Here the CDR3 DNA reads TGTGCCAGCAGTCTTCGGACAGGGGGGATCTGGGGCTACACCTTC.

CDR3 residues: CASRTSDRVDPYGYTF. The DNA of the CDR3 is TGTGCCAGTAGAACCTCGGACAGGGTCGATCCCTATGGCTACACCTTC. The chain uses TRBV19 and TRBJ1-2; TRBD1 matches at 8 bases. This CDR3 spans 16 amino acids. J gave up 4 bases and V 6 bases, and 13 bases lay outside the gene matches. Germline V gives CDR1 LNHDA, CDR2 SQIVND (reference sequence).

The rearrangement joins TRBV18 to TRBJ2-7; 13 nucleotides agree with TRBD2. Germline CDR1 reads KGHSH; CDR2 reads LQKENI. The CDR3 covers 15 residues. Trimming took 3 bases from V and 4 from J; bases not matched to a gene: 3. The CDR3 region is CASSPGLAGIYEQYF. The DNA for the CDR3 is TGTGCCAGCTCACCGGGACTAGCGGGAATTTACGAGCAGTACTTC.

V usage is TRBV6-5 and J usage is TRBJ2-7, with 7 bases identical to TRBD1. V shed 2 bases and J 3 bases; nucleotides not matched to a gene: 7. CDR1 and CDR2 from the germline V gene are MNHEY and SVGAGI. This CDR3 comprises 15 residues. For the CDR3, the DNA is TGTGCCAGCAGTTACACCCGGGGACAGCACTACGAGCAGTACTTC. Amino acid sequence: CASSYTRGQHYEQYF.

This clone has only one observation. The chain couples TRBV7-2 to TRBJ2-7; D is perhaps TRBD2 (7 bases). The germline CDR1 and CDR2 sequences are SGHTA and FQGNSA. The CDR3 runs 16 residues. Deletions cut 6 bases from V and 2 bases from J, with 20 bases between. DNA of the CDR3: TGTGCCAGCAGACTCTCTGTGGCGGGGGACACCTACGAGCAGTACTTC. This encodes CASRLSVAGDTYEQYF.